This TCR beta chain appears in the sequencing data of a study of cytomegalovirus exposure and HLA in healthy donors. J lost 6 bases, V lost 8 bases, and 6 bases had no gene match. Germline V gives CDR1 SSHAT, CDR2 FNYEAQ (reference sequence). This CDR3 region has 14 residues. PCR employed 60 Vbeta and 13 Jbeta primers. Generated by immunoSEQ multiplex PCR, the TCRdb table keeps only in-frame clones and is missing some. Among about 120,000 clones listed, under 90% were seen once. The sequenced sample was PBMCs. This receptor was identified in a woman aged 25 to 39 in good health and CMV-seronegative. The chain carries TRBV7-7 and TRBJ1-5; 11 positions agree with TRBD1. CDR3 loop: CASWGQGDIQPQHF. DNA for the CDR3: TGTGCCAGCTGGGGACAGGGGGATATTCAGCCCCAGCATTTT.